What follows are 20 T cell receptor beta chains derived from one specimen sequenced in a study of post-analysis software for immune sequencing data. Whole-study results and caveats: Relative to controls, patients had several TRBV segments at higher frequency, with TRBV5-6, TRBV5-1 and TRBV20-1 among these.

Carried by the TCR beta cDNA libraries were unique molecular identifiers. A single record per CDR3 protein comes from TCRdb applying MiXCR to the PCR reads. The data contain roughly 700,000 distinct CDR3 sequences, around 27% of them singletons. These TCRs' antigens remain unknown. Sequencing input: blood. These receptors came from a girl aged 5-17 years with multiple sclerosis.

This clonotype turned up a few times. The chain couples TRBV29-1 to TRBJ2-7, with D unresolved. CDR1 SQVTM and CDR2 ANQGSEA come from the germline V gene. The CDR3 is 15 amino acids. The V gene lost 1 base and the J gene lost 2 bases, with 15 bases spanning the gap. The CDR3 coding sequence is TGCAGCGTTGAAGTCGGCAAACGCTCTCCCTACGAGCAGTACTTC. Translated, it gives CSVEVGKRSPYEQYF.

The chain combines TRBV20-1 with TRBJ1-1; 10 bases are shared with TRBD1. The CDR3 has 13 residues. Trimming at V came to 5 bases and at J to 10 bases, leaving 10 bases not matched to a gene. Germline-derived CDR1 and CDR2 are DFQATT and SNEGSKA (reference sequence). CDR3 protein: CSADSGTGESAFF. CDR3 in DNA: TGCAGTGCTGACTCCGGGACAGGGGAGTCAGCTTTCTTT.

The chain has TRBV5-1 and TRBJ2-1; 11 bases agree with TRBD2. Per germline, CDR1 SGHRS and CDR2 YFSETQ. V shed 0 bases, J shed 10 bases, and the junction held 9 bases outside the gene matches. The CDR3 contains 16 residues. CDR3 in amino acids: CASSLVPASGGREQFF. The CDR3 coding sequence is TGCGCCAGCAGCTTGGTTCCCGCTAGCGGGGGGAGAGAGCAGTTCTTC. Together with reference TRBV5-1 and TRBJ2-1, the CDR3 gives the full variable domain: KAGVTQTPRYLIKTRGQQVTLSCSPISGHRSVSWYQQTPGQGLQFLFEYFSETQRNKGNFPGRFSGRQFSNSRSEMNVSTLELGDSALYLCASSLVPASGGREQFFGPGTRLTVL.

This rearrangement joins TRBV28 to TRBJ1-1; D remains ambiguous. The CDR3 consists of 17 residues. Germline V gene data show CDR1 as MDHEN and CDR2 as SYDVKM. V shed 6 bases and J shed 0 bases, with 20 bases lying between them. CDR3 amino acids: CASSPPNIWQLNTEAFF. In DNA form, the CDR3 reads TGTGCCAGCAGCCCCCCCAACATTTGGCAGCTGAACACTGAAGCTTTCTTT.

J is TRBJ2-3 and V is TRBV7-2, with 9 bases matching TRBD1. Trimming cost V 3 bases and J 5 bases; bases outside gene matches: 9. CDR3 length: 16 residues. Germline values: CDR1 SGHTA, CDR2 FQGNSA. The CDR3 nucleotides are TGTGCCAGCAGCTTGGGAACAGGGGGCATGGGAGATACGCAGTATTTT. It encodes CASSLGTGGMGDTQYF.

This chain joins TRBV29-1 and TRBJ2-7; D gene ambiguous. The CDR3 contains 13 residues. Trimming cost V 7 bases and J 6 bases, with 19 bases left between them. Germline lookup yields CDR1 SQVTM and CDR2 ANQGSEA. The DNA of the CDR3 is TGCAGCGCCGCCCTCGCGAGTCTCGGCGAGCAGTACTTC. As protein: CSAALASLGEQYF.

This clonotype turned up a few times. V usage is TRBV12-3 or TRBV12-4 and J usage is TRBJ1-2, with no clear D. This CDR3 is built from 13 residues. V shed 2 bases and J shed 3 bases, with 7 bases lying between them. For the CDR3, the DNA is TGTGCCAGCAGTTTACGGCTCGACTATGGCTACACCTTC. Its protein product is CASSLRLDYGYTF.

The chain has TRBV6-1 and TRBJ1-5; 9 nucleotides line up with TRBD1. The CDR3 contains 14 residues. Germline CDR1 is MNHNS and CDR2 is SASEGT. J gave up 11 bases and V 2 bases, and 7 bases lay outside the gene matches. DNA of the CDR3: TGTGCCAGCAGTGAACTTGGACAGGGGCAAGCCCAGCATTTT. Translated, it gives CASSELGQGQAQHF.

This chain uses TRBV7-3 with TRBJ2-4, with 7 bases fitting TRBD1. Gene TRBJ2-7 matches the end of the DNA better, so the J call may be wrong. Germline assignment: CDR1 SGHTA and CDR2 FQGTGA. The CDR3 is made up of 14 amino acids. The CDR3 DNA reads TGTGCCAGCAGCAAGCAACCAGGGGGTGGCGAGCAGTACTTC. Amino acid sequence: CASSKQPGGGEQYF.

A remark on this clonotype: An end of the junction differs from the germline gene, which may be a read error. CDR3 coding DNA: TGTGCCATCAGTGAGTCACCTGACGCAGGGGGCGCCTACAATGGGCAGTTCTTC. Translated, it gives CAISESPDAGGAYNGQFF. The chain couples TRBV10-3 to TRBJ2-1, with TRBD1 matching 8 bases. This CDR3 comprises 18 residues. Germline V CDR1 and CDR2: ENHRY, SYGVKD.

This chain connects TRBV7-2 to TRBJ2-1, with TRBD2 as a possible D gene (7 bases). Germline V CDR1 and CDR2: SGHTA, FQGNSA. The V gene lost 4 bases and the J gene lost 4 bases, with 20 bases spanning the gap. The CDR3 consists of 17 residues. CDR3: CASSSNTRGPRYNEQFF. The DNA of the CDR3 is TGTGCCAGCAGCTCCAATACGCGGGGGCCCAGATACAATGAGCAGTTCTTC.

This clonotype was picked up many times. The chain combines TRBV7-2 with TRBJ2-3; D gene unclear. The germline V and J ends were trimmed by 3 bases and 4 bases, with 8 bases remaining between them. This CDR3 is 13 amino acids long. Germline V CDR1 and CDR2: SGHTA, FQGNSA. DNA of the CDR3: TGTGCCAGCAGCTTCGACCCCCCAGATACGCAGTATTTT. Residues: CASSFDPPDTQYF.

This clonotype came up a few times. This chain joins TRBV4-1 and TRBJ2-7; 8 nucleotides match TRBD1. The J call may be mistaken, given a closer DNA end match to TRBJ2-5. CDR3 length: 16 amino acids. From germline, CDR1 is MGHRA and CDR2 YSYEKL. CDR3 DNA sequence: TGCGCCAGCAGTCAAACGATGACAGGGGCGCGGGAGACCCAGTACTTC. Translated, it gives CASSQTMTGARETQYF.

This clonotype was observed at least ten times. CDR3 in DNA: TGTGCCAGCAGCTTGGGGACCAGCAAAGAGACCCAGTACTTC. It is translated as CASSLGTSKETQYF. The chain links TRBV7-2 to TRBJ2-5; possibly TRBD1 or TRBD2 for D (5 bases each). V dropped 3 bases and J dropped 3 bases, with 11 bases sitting between them. Germline values: CDR1 SGHTA, CDR2 FQGNSA. CDR3 length: 14 residues.

The rearrangement links TRBV25-1 to TRBJ2-1; D remains unclear. V lost 4 bases and J lost 4, with 8 bases in between. The CDR3 sequence is 13 residues long. Germline CDR1 and CDR2: MGHDK and SYGVNS. The CDR3 DNA follows: TGTGCCAGCAGTGCGACCCTTTACAATGAGCAGTTCTTC. Its translation is CASSATLYNEQFF.

The chain recombines TRBV7-8 with TRBJ2-3; D uncertain. Germline CDR1 reads SGHVS; CDR2 reads FQNEAQ. The CDR3 is 16 amino acids. V shed 5 bases and J shed 2 bases, with 17 bases lying between them. This CDR3 is CASSDPASLPTDTQYF. The CDR3 DNA follows: TGTGCCAGCAGCGACCCAGCGTCCCTTCCCACAGATACGCAGTATTTT.

This clonotype showed up just a few times. Since a much larger clone is just one base distant, this may be a read error. The rearrangement joins TRBV5-1 to TRBJ1-2, with D perhaps matching TRBD1 (6 bases). Germline-derived CDR1 and CDR2 are SGHRS and YFSETQ. The CDR3 covers 16 residues. V was shortened by 4 bases and J by 1 base, with 17 bases between the two germline ends. Here the CDR3 DNA reads TGCGCCAGCAGCCACCTCTCAACAGGGAATAACTATGGCTACACCTTC. Translated, it gives CASSHLSTGNNYGYTF. The full variable domain, with the rest looked up from reference TRBV5-1 and TRBJ1-2, is KAGVTQTPRYLIKTRGQQVTLSCSPISGHRSVSWYQQTPGQGLQFLFEYFSETQRNKGNFPGRFSGRQFSNSRSEMNVSTLELGDSALYLCASSHLSTGNNYGYTFGSGTRLTVV.

CDR3 residues: CASSQSSGQGGNQPQHF. CDR3 in DNA: TGTGCCAGCAGCCAGAGCTCAGGACAGGGGGGCAATCAGCCCCAGCATTTT. This rearrangement joins TRBV3-1 to TRBJ1-5, with 10 bases that match TRBD1. Germline V gives CDR1 LGHDT, CDR2 YNNKEL (reference sequence). The CDR3 contains 17 residues. Losses at the gene ends were 3 bases for V and 2 bases for J; bases not matched to a gene: 7. Variable domain in full (rest from reference TRBV3-1 and TRBJ1-5): DTAVSQTPKYLVTQMGNDKSIKCEQNLGHDTMYWYKQDSKKFLKIMFSYNNKELIINETVPNRFSPKSPDKAHLNLHINSLELGDSAVYFCASSQSSGQGGNQPQHFGDGTRLSIL.

This chain links TRBV10-3 with TRBJ2-7, with 12 bases matching TRBD1. CDR1 is ENHRY, CDR2 SYGVKD, per germline. J lost 5 bases, V lost 2 bases, and 10 bases had no gene match. This CDR3 has 17 amino acids. The CDR3 region is CAISEADIWDRGHEQYF. For the CDR3, the DNA is TGTGCCATCAGTGAGGCGGATATATGGGACAGGGGGCACGAGCAGTACTTC.

This clonotype was detected a few times. The V call is TRBV12-3 or TRBV12-4, the J call TRBJ2-5; D may match TRBD1 or TRBD2 (6 bases each). V was cut by 5 bases and J by 4 bases, with 26 bases left in between. The CDR3 runs to 18 residues. The CDR3 DNA reads TGTGCCAGCAGTCCACTCATACCGAAGGAGGGGGAGACAGAGACCCAGTACTTC. Translating it yields CASSPLIPKEGETETQYF.